This TCR beta chain stems from a study of blood T cell repertoires in COVID-19. Background on the study: PBMCs, B-cell-depleted T cells, or T cells provided the cDNA or gDNA that made up the material.

Per the original methods: The assay estimated nucleated cells by amplifying reference gene primers. Libraries were prepared by immunoSEQ multiplex PCR; TCRdb keeps only in-frame clonotypes and omits some of them. That table gives V, J and clone size, and the DNA gave D and trimming. Of under 95,000 clones listed, about nine tenths are singletons. During active infection, Seattle patients enrolled and were then monitored through disease. Material for sequencing was peripheral blood. The receptor's source is a man between 45 and 60 years old with COVID-19, enrolled during active disease.

The CDR3 here is CASLNGGGIEQFF. Here the CDR3 DNA reads TGTGCCAGTCTAAACGGGGGGGGAATAGAGCAGTTCTTC. The rearrangement joins TRBV19 to TRBJ2-1, with 8 bases fitting TRBD2. V trimming: 8 bases; J trimming: 10 bases; junction bases outside the gene matches: 10. The CDR3 length is 13 residues. From germline, CDR1 is LNHDA and CDR2 SQIVND (reference sequence).